This T cell receptor (beta chain) came from a study of blood T cell repertoires in COVID-19. At the level of the study: Researchers got acute and convalescent COVID-19 samples from the United States, Italy and Spain. T cells, B-cell-depleted T cells, or PBMCs supplied cDNA or gDNA.

In the original workflow: The assay estimated nucleated cells by amplifying reference gene primers. Method: immunoSEQ multiplex PCR; TCRdb's copy keeps in-frame clones and lacks some. V and J calls and clone size follow that table, whereas D and trimming were derived from the DNA. The data contain about 46,000 clones, roughly nine tenths of them seen just once; the ten biggest clones take up 15% to 20%. Germline-derived CDR1 and CDR2 are KGHSH and LQKENI. The CDR3 totals 14 residues. Trimming removed 6 bases at V and 4 bases at J, with 15 bases between. This TCR was recovered from a man aged 60-69 years with active or convalescent COVID-19. Sequencing used peripheral blood. The chain couples TRBV18 to TRBJ1-2; D might be TRBD1 (6 bases). The CDR3 sequence: CASSVTDRLYGYTF. The CDR3 nucleotides read TGTGCCAGCTCTGTAACCGACAGGCTCTATGGCTACACCTTC.